Each of the 32 T cell receptor beta chains below was sequenced from the same sample in a study of T cell responses to AZD1222 COVID-19 vaccine (dated by TCRdb to the early 2020s). The sample's time point label, decoded: baseline before first vaccination. Libraries were built with the immunoSEQ multiplex PCR assay. TCRdb re-hosts the immuneACCESS table, in-frame sequences only. Its copies lack some clones; in the studies checked, an unresolved V gene accounts for under half of them, and the cause for the rest is not known. This sample holds 150,000 to 200,000 clones; approximately 93% were observed only once. Clones ranked in the top ten supply approximately 0.97% of the sample. The sequenced sample was peripheral blood, obtained on day 0 of AZD1222 vaccination. The receptors were sampled from an adult in good health.

The gene calls are TRBV30 and TRBJ2-7, with D perhaps TRBD2 (5 bases). This CDR3 has 14 amino acids. Germline V gene lookup returns CDR1 GTSNPN and CDR2 SVGIG (reference sequence). With 0 bases removed from V and 4 bases from J, the gap between germline ends came to 13 bases. Here the CDR3 reads CAWSVKRGRYEQYF. The CDR3 bases are TGTGCCTGGAGTGTGAAACGGGGAAGGTACGAGCAGTACTTC.

The rearrangement links TRBV25-1 to TRBJ2-7; 9 bases are a match to TRBD1. V shed 5 bases and J 1 base; nucleotides not matched to a gene: 6. The CDR3 sequence is 15 residues long. Germline V gene lookup returns CDR1 MGHDK and CDR2 SYGVNS. The CDR3, as DNA: TGTGCCAGCAGTAAACCGGGACAGGGTTCCTACGAGCAGTACTTC. Residues: CASSKPGQGSYEQYF.

The chain recombines TRBV27 with TRBJ2-3, with D possibly matching TRBD2 (5 bases). The germline V and J ends were trimmed by 1 base and 4 bases, with 9 bases remaining between them. Germline V lookup: CDR1 MNHEY, CDR2 SMNVEV (reference sequence). The CDR3 is made up of 14 amino acids. DNA for the CDR3: TGTGCCAGCAGTTTATTTACTAGAGCAGATACGCAGTATTTT. Residues: CASSLFTRADTQYF.

V is TRBV6-5 and J is TRBJ1-2, with unresolved D. V lost 5 bases, J lost 4 bases, and 17 bases lay in between. The CDR3 loop spans 15 amino acids. CDR1 is MNHEY, CDR2 SVGAGI, per germline. CDR3 sequence reads: CASSHDLRVGYGYTF. CDR3 DNA sequence: TGTGCCAGCAGTCATGACCTACGGGTCGGCTATGGCTACACCTTC.

The chain employs TRBV19 and TRBJ2-7; TRBD1 aligns across 7 bases. Germline V gives CDR1 LNHDA, CDR2 SQIVND (reference sequence). CDR3 length equals 15 residues. With 6 bases clipped from V and 1 base from J, the junction kept 9 bases outside the gene matches. Here the CDR3 DNA reads TGTGCCAGTAGCTCCGGGACAGCGGCTTCCTACGAGCAGTACTTC. Its translation: CASSSGTAASYEQYF.

The chain employs TRBV29-1 and TRBJ2-7; possible D gene TRBD2, 5 bases. Deletions cut 8 bases from V and 7 bases from J, with 15 bases between. CDR3 length: 11 amino acids. Germline loops: CDR1 SQVTM, CDR2 ANQGSEA. The CDR3 loop is CSLREGGEQYF. CDR3 DNA sequence: TGCAGCCTTCGTGAGGGTGGGGAGCAGTACTTC.

In this sample, this clone turned up once. The rearrangement links TRBV7-7 to TRBJ2-1; 15 bases are shared with TRBD2. The CDR3 sequence is 16 residues long. V shed 4 bases, J shed 8 bases, and the junction held 6 bases outside the gene matches. Germline loops: CDR1 SSHAT, CDR2 FNYEAQ (reference sequence). In DNA, the CDR3 is TGTGCCAGCAGCTCCGGACTAGCGGGGGGGCTGGATGAGCAGTTCTTC. Translated: CASSSGLAGGLDEQFF.

This chain joins TRBV7-9 and TRBJ1-5; D unclear. The CDR3 sequence is 13 residues long. CDR1 is SEHNR and CDR2 is FQNEAQ in the germline V gene (reference sequence). Trimming took 1 base from V and 9 from J, leaving 10 bases between them. CDR3 residues: CASSLVESSPQHF. CDR3 DNA: TGTGCCAGCAGCTTAGTTGAGAGTTCGCCCCAGCATTTT.

The V call is TRBV5-4, the J call TRBJ1-4, with D possibly being TRBD1 (5 bases). The germline CDR1 and CDR2 sequences are SGHNT and YYREEE (reference sequence). The V end lost 3 bases, the J end lost 7 bases, and 13 bases lay between the germline ends. The CDR3 consists of 14 residues. CDR3: CASSSYGGGEKLFF. The CDR3 coding sequence is TGTGCCAGCAGCTCCTACGGCGGGGGTGAAAAACTGTTTTTT.

This clone was seen only once. The chain uses TRBV5-1 and TRBJ2-1, with 8 bases lining up with TRBD1. V lost 4 bases, J lost 3 bases, and 9 bases stayed unmatched. The CDR3 covers 16 residues. Germline V gives CDR1 SGHRS, CDR2 YFSETQ. The CDR3 DNA reads TGCGCCAGCAGCCGCCTCTCCGGGACAGGCTACAATGAGCAGTTCTTC. This translates into CASSRLSGTGYNEQFF. Full variable domain (remainder filled in from reference TRBV5-1 and TRBJ2-1): KAGVTQTPRYLIKTRGQQVTLSCSPISGHRSVSWYQQTPGQGLQFLFEYFSETQRNKGNFPGRFSGRQFSNSRSEMNVSTLELGDSALYLCASSRLSGTGYNEQFFGPGTRLTVL.

V usage is TRBV10-3 and J usage is TRBJ2-1; maybe TRBD1 (5 bases). Trimming pared 3 bases from V and 10 bases from J, leaving 16 bases between. Germline-derived CDR1 and CDR2 are ENHRY and SYGVKD. The CDR3 spans 14 residues. CDR3 nucleotides: TGTGCCATCAGTGAAGGTCAGGGCAAAATGGAGCAGTTCTTC. This encodes CAISEGQGKMEQFF.

This rearrangement joins TRBV29-1 to TRBJ1-2; D is ambiguous. The CDR3 loop spans 11 amino acids. Germline CDR1 and CDR2: SQVTM and ANQGSEA. V was pared by 5 bases and J by 2 bases, with 6 bases between. The CDR3 DNA follows: TGCAGCGTTTTCGGCAACTATGGCTACACCTTC. Its translation: CSVFGNYGYTF.

This clone showed up just once. This chain links TRBV27 with TRBJ2-5; 10 bases align to TRBD2. J gave up 7 bases and V 4 bases, and 15 bases lay outside the gene matches. Germline lookup yields CDR1 MNHEY and CDR2 SMNVEV (reference sequence). The CDR3 is 17 amino acids. This chain's CDR3 is CASSSYPQAGGRLTQYF. The DNA of the CDR3 is TGTGCCAGCAGTTCATACCCACAAGCGGGGGGGAGGTTGACCCAGTACTTC.

The chain couples TRBV6-2 or TRBV6-3 to TRBJ1-3; D unresolved. The V gene's germline CDR1 is MNHEY and CDR2 SVGEGT. The germline V and J ends were trimmed by 2 bases and 2 bases, with 1 base remaining between them. The CDR3 is 12 residues long. The CDR3 region has the DNA TGTGCCAGCAGTTACGCTGGAAACACCATATATTTT. Its protein product is CASSYAGNTIYF.

The rearrangement links TRBV15 to TRBJ2-2; 9 positions match TRBD1. CDR3 length equals 18 residues. V was pared by 6 bases and J by 6 bases, with 17 bases of the junction left unmatched. Germline CDR1 reads LNHNV; CDR2 reads YYDKDF (reference sequence). The CDR3 is CATSLPRDRAIIAGELFF. The CDR3 DNA reads as TGTGCCACCAGTTTGCCCCGGGACAGGGCCATAATAGCCGGGGAGCTGTTTTTT.

The chain carries TRBV1 and TRBJ2-1; TRBD1, the table's D call, lacks a check against the DNA. TRBV1 is listed as a pseudogene. The CDR3 length is 18 residues. The chain's CDR3 is CTSSRDRDFTKSYNEQFF. CDR3 in DNA: TGCACCAGCAGCCGGGACAGGGATTTCACTAAGTCCTACAATGAGCAGTTCTTC.

This chain connects TRBV5-1 to TRBJ2-1; TRBD2 is a possible D gene (5 bases). CDR3 length equals 12 residues. Per the germline V gene, CDR1 is SGHRS and CDR2 is YFSETQ. Trimming cost V 0 bases and J 12 bases, with 10 bases left between them. Here the CDR3 DNA reads TGCGCCAGCAGCTTGGATTTCCGGGGGCAGTTCTTC. This codes for CASSLDFRGQFF.

Here the CDR3 reads CASSYWTGYGETQYF. CDR3 DNA sequence: TGTGCCAGCAGTTACTGGACAGGGTACGGGGAGACCCAGTACTTC. The rearrangement joins TRBV6-2 or TRBV6-3 to TRBJ2-5; 8 bases agree with TRBD1. The CDR3 contains 15 residues. V trimming: 1 base; J trimming: 5 bases; junction bases outside the gene matches: 6. CDR1 MNHEY and CDR2 SVGEGT come from the germline V gene.

The CDR3 loop is CARARGPLHSGANVLTF. The DNA for the CDR3 is TGTGCCAGAGCCCGCGGACCGCTACACTCTGGGGCCAACGTCCTGACTTTC. The chain has TRBV7-5 and TRBJ2-6. TRBV7-5 is deemed a pseudogene. This CDR3 is built from 17 residues.

This chain links TRBV5-1 with TRBJ2-3; 8 bases are shared with TRBD2. Germline lookup yields CDR1 SGHRS and CDR2 YFSETQ. V was clipped by 3 bases and J by 8 bases; unmatched bases: 14. The CDR3 extends over 16 amino acids. CDR3: CASSSLGTGGPGTQYF. The CDR3 DNA follows: TGCGCCAGCAGCTCGCTTGGGACGGGGGGGCCAGGTACGCAGTATTTT.

The V call is TRBV2, the J call TRBJ1-1; the match to TRBD1 covers 9 bases. V lost 7 bases and J lost 4; bases outside the gene matches: 4. The CDR3 is made up of 13 amino acids. The germline gives CDR1 SNHLY, CDR2 FYNNEI. CDR3 nucleotides: TGTGCCAGCACCGGGACAGGGCTCACTGAAGCTTTCTTT. The encoded protein is CASTGTGLTEAFF.

This clone appeared a single time. This chain uses TRBV28 with TRBJ1-6; 7 bases fit TRBD1. The CDR3 sequence is 15 residues long. The V gene's germline CDR1 is MDHEN and CDR2 SYDVKM. V was clipped by 6 bases and J by 5 bases; unmatched bases: 7. The CDR3 region is CASSRMGTDNSPLHF. CDR3 DNA: TGTGCCAGCAGCCGCATGGGGACAGATAATTCACCCCTCCACTTT.

The chain carries TRBV5-1 and TRBJ1-6, with 9 bases lining up with TRBD1. The junction had 8 bases not matched to a gene; V was cut back by 7 bases and J by 9 bases. Germline V gene lookup returns CDR1 SGHRS and CDR2 YFSETQ. The CDR3 covers 14 residues. CDR3 region: CASGTGSDASPLHF. CDR3 bases: TGCGCCAGCGGGACAGGGTCCGACGCTTCACCCCTCCACTTT.

Only a few counts were recorded for this clone. The chain recombines TRBV3-1 (or the pseudogene TRBV3-2) with TRBJ2-7; D is possibly TRBD1 (5 bases). This CDR3 has 13 amino acids. The V end was cut by 4 bases, the J end by 3 bases, with 10 bases between. Germline loops: CDR1 LGHDT, CDR2 YNNKEL (reference sequence). CDR3 nucleotides: TGTGCCAGCAGCCGGGCAGGGCGCTACGAGCAGTACTTC. Translating it yields CASSRAGRYEQYF.

The V and J genes are TRBV6-5 and TRBJ2-5; a weak D match, TRBD2 (5 bases). Germline assignment: CDR1 MNHEY and CDR2 SVGAGI. The V end was cut by 5 bases, the J end by 2 bases, with 9 bases between. This CDR3 has 13 amino acids. The CDR3 nucleotides read TGTGCCAGCAGTCCTACTAGACAAGAGACCCAGTACTTC. Translated: CASSPTRQETQYF.

This chain connects TRBV7-2 to TRBJ1-2; TRBD1 matches 8 bases. Germline values: CDR1 SGHTA, CDR2 FQGNSA. The length of the CDR3 is 15 residues. V dropped 1 base and J dropped 5; count of bases not matched to a gene: 6. CDR3 amino acids: CASSLVAGGAYGYTF. The CDR3 bases are TGTGCCAGCAGCTTAGTGGCAGGGGGCGCTTATGGCTACACCTTC. The full variable domain, in which reference TRBV7-2 and TRBJ1-2 provide the parts outside the CDR3, is GAGVSQSPSNKVTEKGKDVELRCDPISGHTALYWYRQSLGQGLEFLIYFQGNSAPDKSGLPSDRFSAERTGGSVSTLTIQRTQQEDSAVYLCASSLVAGGAYGYTFGSGTRLTVV.

The V call is TRBV4-3, the J call TRBJ2-3, with 7 bases fitting TRBD1. CDR3 length equals 14 residues. V was clipped by 0 bases and J by 6 bases; unmatched bases: 3. CDR1 LGHNA and CDR2 YSLEER come from the germline V gene. The DNA of the CDR3 is TGCGCCAGCAGCCAAGATTCCAGGGGGGATACGCAGTATTTT. It translates to CASSQDSRGDTQYF.

This clone occurred once. The chain links TRBV6-6 to TRBJ2-7; a possible D gene is TRBD1 (6 bases). This CDR3 has 13 residues. Germline V gene data show CDR1 as MNHNY and CDR2 as SVGAGI (reference sequence). V was cut by 6 bases and J by 0 bases, with 9 bases left in between. The CDR3 region has the DNA TGTGCCAGCAGACTACAGGGCTCCTACGAGCAGTACTTC. The encoded protein is CASRLQGSYEQYF.

The CDR3 loop is CASSSRTSGGYETQYF. The DNA of the CDR3 is TGTGCCAGCAGCTCAAGAACTAGCGGGGGGTATGAGACCCAGTACTTC. V gene TRBV7-8 combines with J gene TRBJ2-5, with TRBD2 identical over 12 bases. The germline V gene has CDR1 SGHVS and CDR2 FQNEAQ. With V trimmed by 4 bases and J by 5 bases, 8 bases remained unmatched. The CDR3 is 16 residues long.

This chain joins TRBV5-1 and TRBJ2-3; TRBD1 is a possible D gene (6 bases). Trimming stripped 1 base from V and 4 bases from J, with 10 bases between. There are 14 residues in the CDR3. CDR1 and CDR2 from the germline V gene are SGHRS and YFSETQ. CDR3 DNA sequence: TGCGCCAGCAGCTTGAGAGGGGGACCAGATACGCAGTATTTT. Protein: CASSLRGGPDTQYF.

This rearrangement joins TRBV24-1 to TRBJ2-3; D gene unclear. The length of the CDR3 is 14 residues. The V gene lost 3 bases and the J gene lost 2 bases, with 8 bases spanning the gap. In germline, CDR1 is KGHDR, CDR2 SFDVKD. The CDR3, as DNA: TGTGCCACCAGTGATCCAGCCGTCACAGATACGCAGTATTTT. Translation gives CATSDPAVTDTQYF.

This chain joins TRBV21-1 and TRBJ1-6. TRBV21-1 is a pseudogene. The CDR3 spans 12 residues. CDR3 DNA: TGTGCCAGCCCCCCATACGGGTCACCCCTCCACTTT. Translation gives CASPPYGSPLHF.